This TCR beta chain originates from a study of blood T cell repertoires in COVID-19. This CDR3 region has 20 residues. V lost 4 bases to trimming and J lost 6 bases; unmatched junction nucleotides: 19. Germline CDR1 and CDR2: MNHEY and SMNVEV (reference sequence). Clones were sequenced by immunoSEQ multiplex PCR, and TCRdb holds only the in-frame ones, with some missing. In the table there are hundreds of thousands of clones, about nine tenths of which are singletons. This clone was recorded once. The sample taken for sequencing was PBMCs or T cells enriched from blood (not recorded which). The TCR sequence derives from a man between 35 and 55 years old who had recovered from COVID-19. This chain joins TRBV27 and TRBJ2-2, with 11 bases that match TRBD2. CDR3 protein: CASSSLPSALAGGKAGELFF. CDR3 DNA sequence: TGTGCCAGCAGTTCACTTCCGAGCGCTCTAGCGGGAGGAAAAGCCGGGGAGCTGTTTTTT.